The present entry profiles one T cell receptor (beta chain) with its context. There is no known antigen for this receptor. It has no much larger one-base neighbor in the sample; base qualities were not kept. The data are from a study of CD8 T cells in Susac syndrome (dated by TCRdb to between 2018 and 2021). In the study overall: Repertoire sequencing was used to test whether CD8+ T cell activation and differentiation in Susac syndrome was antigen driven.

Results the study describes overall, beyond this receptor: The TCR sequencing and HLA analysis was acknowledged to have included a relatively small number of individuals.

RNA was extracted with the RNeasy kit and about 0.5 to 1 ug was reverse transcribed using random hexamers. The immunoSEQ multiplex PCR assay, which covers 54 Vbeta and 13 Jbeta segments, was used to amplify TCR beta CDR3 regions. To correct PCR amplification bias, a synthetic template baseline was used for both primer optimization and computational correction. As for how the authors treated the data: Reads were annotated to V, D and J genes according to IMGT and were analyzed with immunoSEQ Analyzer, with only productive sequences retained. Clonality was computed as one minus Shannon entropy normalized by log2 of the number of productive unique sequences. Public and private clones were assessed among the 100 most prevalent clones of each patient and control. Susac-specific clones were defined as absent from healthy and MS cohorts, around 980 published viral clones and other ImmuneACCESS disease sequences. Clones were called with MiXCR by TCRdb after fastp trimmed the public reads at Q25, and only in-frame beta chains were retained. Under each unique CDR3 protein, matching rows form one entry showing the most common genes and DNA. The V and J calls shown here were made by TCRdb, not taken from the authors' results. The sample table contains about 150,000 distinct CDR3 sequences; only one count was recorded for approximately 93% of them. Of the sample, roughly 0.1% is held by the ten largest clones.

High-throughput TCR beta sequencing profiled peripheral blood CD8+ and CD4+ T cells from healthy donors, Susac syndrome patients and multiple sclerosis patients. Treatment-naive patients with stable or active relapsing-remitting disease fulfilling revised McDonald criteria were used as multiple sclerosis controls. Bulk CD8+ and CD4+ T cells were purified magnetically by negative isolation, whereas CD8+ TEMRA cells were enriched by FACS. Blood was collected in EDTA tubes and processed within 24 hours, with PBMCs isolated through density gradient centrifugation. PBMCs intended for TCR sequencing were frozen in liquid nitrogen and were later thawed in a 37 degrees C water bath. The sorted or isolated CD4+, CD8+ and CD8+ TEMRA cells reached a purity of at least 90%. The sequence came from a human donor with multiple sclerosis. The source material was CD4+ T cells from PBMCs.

The CDR3 protein sequence reads: CSVGLGGTGLAQYF. The DNA sequence is as follows: TGCAGCGTTGGACTAGGCGGGACCGGGTTGGCCCAGTACTTC. The chain employs TRBV29-1 and TRBJ2-5; perhaps TRBD2 is the D gene, with 6 bases matching. From the cysteine up to the phenylalanine, the CDR3 has a length of 14 residues. The DNA shown is the 42-base CDR3, in frame from base 1. Per the germline V gene, SQVTM is the CDR1 and ANQGSEA is the CDR2. V loses 4 bases, J loses 9 bases, and the germline ends lie 21 bases apart.